This T cell receptor (beta chain) came from a study of blood T cell repertoires in COVID-19 (dated by TCRdb to 2020 to 2021). For context, the study as a whole: Collaborator samples came from the United States, Italy and Spain and covered acute and convalescent phases of COVID-19. The prospective study material was composed of cDNA or gDNA derived from T cells, B-cell-depleted T cells, or PBMCs. Deeply sampled blood TCRbeta repertoires from subjects exposed to, actively infected with, or recovered from COVID-19 were included in the dataset. The repertoires were made available in a free public database intended to serve as a resource for research on the immune response to SARS-CoV-2. Samples came from the ongoing ImmuneRACE study (first 160 participants) plus 1,254 subjects from 6 global collaborators. Sample metadata almost always included a de-identified subject ID, COVID-19 status, age in years and sex. HLA class I and class II types, where available, came from metadata supplied by the sample provider rather than from assay-based typing.

Whole blood was collected in K2EDTA tubes by collaborating institutions according to the institutions' own protocols. Collaborator samples were shipped for TCRbeta analysis as frozen whole blood, isolated PBMCs, or DNA extracted from either sample type. The immunoSEQ Assay, a bias-controlled multiplex PCR, was used to amplify TCRbeta CDR3 regions from genomic DNA. The source study handled its data this way. The number of nucleated cells in each sample was estimated from the amplification of reference gene primers within the assay. To quantify the absolute abundance of each unique TCRbeta CDR3 rearrangement, sequence reads were collapsed and filtered. For each sample, productive Simpson clonality was calculated as the square root of Simpson's diversity index over productive rearrangements. Not all clones reach the TCRdb copy of this immuneACCESS table, which keeps in-frame sequences only. Checked studies attribute under half of the gap to unresolved V genes and leave the rest unexplained. The V and J calls and the clone size are those of that table, but D and trimming were determined from the DNA. Counted in this sample were about 110,000 clones; approximately 80% of them appeared once. Jointly, the top ten make up 0.7% to 1% of the sample.

Comments on this clone: It lacks a known antigen. Per-base quality was not reported, and no clone a single base away is much larger than it.

The paper's findings and limits, for the study overall: How much clinical and demographic metadata was included differed by source and by participant, and the metadata was provided uncurated.

This TCR came from a woman aged 70-85 years with acute or convalescent COVID-19. The sequencing sample was made of peripheral blood.

Here the CDR3 is given as CASSPRLDTEAFF. The DNA sequence is given as TGTGCCAGCAGCCCCCGGCTAGACACTGAAGCTTTCTTT. The sequence links TRBV7-6 to TRBJ1-1; no D segment can be confidently identified. Per the germline V gene, SGHVS is the CDR1 and FNYEAQ is the CDR2. V is shortened by 5 bases, J by 3 bases, and the region joining them spans 10 bases. Spanning cysteine to phenylalanine, the CDR3 consists of 13 amino acids. The sequence is cut down to CDR3 DNA, 39 bases in frame from base 1.